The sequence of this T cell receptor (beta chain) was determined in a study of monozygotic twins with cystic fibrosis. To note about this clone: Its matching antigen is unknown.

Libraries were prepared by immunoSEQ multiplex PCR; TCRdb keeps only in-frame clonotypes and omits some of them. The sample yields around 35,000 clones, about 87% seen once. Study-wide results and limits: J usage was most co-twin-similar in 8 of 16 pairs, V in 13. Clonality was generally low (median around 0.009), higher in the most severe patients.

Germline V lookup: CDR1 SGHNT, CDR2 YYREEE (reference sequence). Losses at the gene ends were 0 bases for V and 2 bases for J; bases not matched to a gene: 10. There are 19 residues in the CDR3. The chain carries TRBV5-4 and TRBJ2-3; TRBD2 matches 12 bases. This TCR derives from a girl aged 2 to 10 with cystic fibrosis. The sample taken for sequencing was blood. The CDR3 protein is CASSLGNRRLAGATDTQYF. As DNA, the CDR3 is TGTGCCAGCAGCTTGGGAAACCGGAGACTAGCGGGGGCCACAGATACGCAGTATTTT.